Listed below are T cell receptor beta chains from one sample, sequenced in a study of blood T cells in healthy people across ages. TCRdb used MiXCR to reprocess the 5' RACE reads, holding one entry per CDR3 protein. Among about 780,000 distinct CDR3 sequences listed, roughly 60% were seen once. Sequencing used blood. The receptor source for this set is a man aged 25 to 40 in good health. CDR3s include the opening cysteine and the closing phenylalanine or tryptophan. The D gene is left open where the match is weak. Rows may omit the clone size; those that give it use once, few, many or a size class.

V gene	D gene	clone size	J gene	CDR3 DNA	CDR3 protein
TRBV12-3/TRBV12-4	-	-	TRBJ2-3	TGTGCCAGCAGTTTCCCGTTGGCGGGATTCACAGATACGCAGTATTTT	CASSFPLAGFTDTQYF
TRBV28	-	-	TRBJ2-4	TGTGCCAGCAGTTCAAACATTCAGTACTTC	CASSSNIQYF
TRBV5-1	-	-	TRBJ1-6	TGCGCCAGCAGCTTGACATATCTGTCACCCCTCCACTTT	CASSLTYLSPLHF
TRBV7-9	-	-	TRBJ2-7	TGTGCCAGCAGCTTAGGGGGGAAGGGGCAGTACTTC	CASSLGGKGQYF
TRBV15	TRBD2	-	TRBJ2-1	TGTGCCACCAGCACTCCGCAGGGACTAGCGGGGGAGGAGCAGTTCTTC	CATSTPQGLAGEEQFF
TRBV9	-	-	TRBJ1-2	TGTGCCAGCGGTCAGGGCGATAACTATGGCTACACCTTC	CASGQGDNYGYTF
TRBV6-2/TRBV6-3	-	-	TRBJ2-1	TGTGCCGGCACTCCACAGGGAGTGGATGAGCAGTTCTTC	CAGTPQGVDEQFF
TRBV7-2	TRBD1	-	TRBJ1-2	TGTGCCAGCAGCTTGACAGGGGTTGGCTATGGCTACACCTTC	CASSLTGVGYGYTF
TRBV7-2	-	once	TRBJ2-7	TGTGCCAGCAGCTTACGTCCAGCCCAGGGAGACTACGAGCAGTACTTC	CASSLRPAQGDYEQYF
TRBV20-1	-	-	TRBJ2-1	TGCAGTGCTAATGCCGGGACCACCAATGAGCAGTTCTTC	CSANAGTTNEQFF
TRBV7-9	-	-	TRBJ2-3	TGTGCCAGCAGCCCCCAGGGTTCTGGGCAGTATTTT	CASSPQGSGQYF
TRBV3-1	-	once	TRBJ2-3	TGTGCCAGCAGCCAAACCGTTCGAGGGGCTAGCACAGATACGCAGTATTTT	CASSQTVRGASTDTQYF
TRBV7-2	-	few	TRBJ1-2	TGTGCCAGCAGCAGTCCGGGACATGCGGGCTACACCTTC	CASSSPGHAGYTF
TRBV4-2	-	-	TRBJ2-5	TGTGCCAGCAGCCAAGATCCAGGAGAACAAGAGACCCAGTACTTC	CASSQDPGEQETQYF
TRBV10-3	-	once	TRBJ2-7	TGTGCCATCAGTGAACTTCTCAGCTCCTACAATGAGCAGTACTTC	CAISELLSSYNEQYF
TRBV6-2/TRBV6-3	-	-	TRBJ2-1	TGTGCCGGCAGTTCGGGGGCGGTTAATGAGCAGTTCTTC	CAGSSGAVNEQFF
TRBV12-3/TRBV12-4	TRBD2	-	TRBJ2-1	TGTGCCAGCCGATCCGGACTAGCGTATAATGAGCAGTTCTTC	CASRSGLAYNEQFF
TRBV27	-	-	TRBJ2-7	TGTGCCAGCAGTTTGGACACGGCGTCTCGCTACGAGCAGTACTTC	CASSLDTASRYEQYF
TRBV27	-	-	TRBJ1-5	TGTGCCAGCAGTTACGACGGATGGGGCAATCAGCCCCAGCATTTT	CASSYDGWGNQPQHF
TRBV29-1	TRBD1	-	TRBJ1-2	TGCAGCGTTGAGGACGTGGACAGGGGAGGGACCTCAGGCGGCTACACCTTC	CSVEDVDRGGTSGGYTF
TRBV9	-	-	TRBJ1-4	TGTGCCAGCAGCGTAGAGACAAAACTAGGGGAAAAACTGTTTTTT	CASSVETKLGEKLFF
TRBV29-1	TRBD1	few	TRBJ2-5	TGCAGCGTTGAAACAGGGGGACAGCCCCAGTACTTC	CSVETGGQPQYF
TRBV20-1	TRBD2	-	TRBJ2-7	TGCAGAGCGATTAGCGGGGTAGCCTACGAGCAGTACTTC	CRAISGVAYEQYF
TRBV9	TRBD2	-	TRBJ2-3	TGTGCCAGCAGCGTATCAGCGGGGCCTAGCACAGATACGCAGTATTTT	CASSVSAGPSTDTQYF
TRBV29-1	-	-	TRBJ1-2	TGCAGCGTTTATGGCATTAACTATGGCTACACCTTC	CSVYGINYGYTF
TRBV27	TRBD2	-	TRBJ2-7	TGTGCCAGCAGTTTATATGCGGGGGACTCCTACGAGCAGTACTTC	CASSLYAGDSYEQYF
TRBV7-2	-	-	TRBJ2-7	TGTGCCAGCAGCTTAATCAGGGGTCGATCCAATGAGCAGTACTTC	CASSLIRGRSNEQYF
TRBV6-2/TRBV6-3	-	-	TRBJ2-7	TGTGCCAGCAGCCATGACTGGGGGGAGCAGTACTTC	CASSHDWGEQYF
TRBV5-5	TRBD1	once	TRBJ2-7	TGTGCCAGCAGCAAAGACAGGGCTCAGGACGAGCAGTACTTC	CASSKDRAQDEQYF
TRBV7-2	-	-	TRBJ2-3	TGTGCCAGCAGCAGTCGGCAGCTGACGATAACAGATACGCAGTATTTT	CASSSRQLTITDTQYF
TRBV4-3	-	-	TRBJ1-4	TGCGCCAGCAGCCAAGTGGGGGCGCATGATGAAAAACTGTTTTTT	CASSQVGAHDEKLFF
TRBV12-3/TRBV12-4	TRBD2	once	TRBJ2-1	TGTGCCAGCAGCTCACTAGCGGGGGTAGATGAGCAGTTCTTC	CASSSLAGVDEQFF
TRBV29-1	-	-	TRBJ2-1	TGCAGCGTTGATAGGGGAACGGGCAATGAGCAGTTCTTC	CSVDRGTGNEQFF
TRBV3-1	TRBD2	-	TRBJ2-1	TGTGCCAGCAGCCGGACTAGCGGGGGGGTTTACAATGAGCAGTTCTTC	CASSRTSGGVYNEQFF
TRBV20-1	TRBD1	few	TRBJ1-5	TGCAGTGCTAGAACAGGGGCTAGAGTTCCCAATCAGCCCCAGCATTTT	CSARTGARVPNQPQHF
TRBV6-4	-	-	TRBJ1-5	TGTGCCAGCAGTATATACAGGGCTACCAGCAATCAGCCCCAGCATTTT	CASSIYRATSNQPQHF
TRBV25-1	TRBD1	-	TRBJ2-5	TGTGCCAGCAGTGAAGGGCTAGGGGGCGAGACCCAGTACTTC	CASSEGLGGETQYF
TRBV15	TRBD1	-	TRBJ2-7	TGTGCCACCAGCTCCCCCGGGACAGGGGTCTACGAGCAGTACTTC	CATSSPGTGVYEQYF
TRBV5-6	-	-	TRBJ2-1	TGTGCCAGCAGCTGGGAGGCAAATGAGCAGTTCTTC	CASSWEANEQFF
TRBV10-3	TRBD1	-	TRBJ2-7	TGTGCCATCGGACAGGGGAAGCCCTACGAGCAGTACTTC	CAIGQGKPYEQYF
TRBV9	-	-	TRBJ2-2	TGTGCCAGCAGCGCGTCGCGGACCGGGGAGCTGTTTTTT	CASSASRTGELFF